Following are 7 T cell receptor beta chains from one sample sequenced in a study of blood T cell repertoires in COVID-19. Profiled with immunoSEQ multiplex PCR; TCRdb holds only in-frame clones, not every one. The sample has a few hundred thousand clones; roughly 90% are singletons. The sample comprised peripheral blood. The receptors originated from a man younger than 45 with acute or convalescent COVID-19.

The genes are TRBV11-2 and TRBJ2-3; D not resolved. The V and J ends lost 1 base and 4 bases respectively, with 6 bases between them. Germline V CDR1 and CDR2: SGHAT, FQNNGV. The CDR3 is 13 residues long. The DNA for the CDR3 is TGTGCCAGCAGCTTAGCAGGCGCAGATACGCAGTATTTT. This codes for CASSLAGADTQYF.

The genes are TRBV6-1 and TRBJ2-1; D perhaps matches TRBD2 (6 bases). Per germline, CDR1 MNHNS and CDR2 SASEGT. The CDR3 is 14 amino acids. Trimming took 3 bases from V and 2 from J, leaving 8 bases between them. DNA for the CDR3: TGTGCCAGCAGTGAGCGGACTACCTACAATGAGCAGTTCTTC. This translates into CASSERTTYNEQFF.

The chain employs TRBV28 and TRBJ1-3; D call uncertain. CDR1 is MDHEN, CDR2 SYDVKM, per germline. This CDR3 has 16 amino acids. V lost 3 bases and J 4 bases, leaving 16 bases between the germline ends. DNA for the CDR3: TGTGCCAGCAGTTTGCTGGTCCACAGCGGCGGAAACACCATATATTTT. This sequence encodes CASSLLVHSGGNTIYF. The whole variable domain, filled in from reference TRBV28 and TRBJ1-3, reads DVKVTQSSRYLVKRTGEKVFLECVQDMDHENMFWYRQDPGLGLRLIYFSYDVKMKEKGDIPEGYSVSREKKERFSLILESASTNQTSMYLCASSLLVHSGGNTIYFGEGSWLTVV.

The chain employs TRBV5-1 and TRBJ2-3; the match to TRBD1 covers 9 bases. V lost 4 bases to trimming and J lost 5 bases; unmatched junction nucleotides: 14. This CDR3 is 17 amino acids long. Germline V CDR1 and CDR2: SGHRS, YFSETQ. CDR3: CASSEALTGGAGDTQYF. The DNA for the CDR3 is TGCGCCAGCAGCGAAGCGTTAACAGGGGGCGCGGGAGATACGCAGTATTTT.

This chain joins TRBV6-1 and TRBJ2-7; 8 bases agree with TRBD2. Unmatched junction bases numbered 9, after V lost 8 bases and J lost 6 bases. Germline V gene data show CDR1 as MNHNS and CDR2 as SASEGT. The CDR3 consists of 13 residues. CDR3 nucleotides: TGTGCCAGCCGGGAAGCGGGAGCGGGCGAGCAGTACTTC. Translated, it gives CASREAGAGEQYF.

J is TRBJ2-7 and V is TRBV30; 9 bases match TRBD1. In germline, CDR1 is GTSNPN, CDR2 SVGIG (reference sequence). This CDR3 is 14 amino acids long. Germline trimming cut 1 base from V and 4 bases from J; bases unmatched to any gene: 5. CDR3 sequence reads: CAWSGDREEYEQYF. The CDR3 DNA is TGTGCCTGGAGTGGGGACAGGGAAGAGTACGAGCAGTACTTC.

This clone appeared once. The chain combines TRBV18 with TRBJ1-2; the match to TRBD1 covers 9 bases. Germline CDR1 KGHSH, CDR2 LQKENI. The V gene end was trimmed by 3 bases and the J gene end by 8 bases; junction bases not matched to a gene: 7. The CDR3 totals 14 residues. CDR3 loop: CASSPTGGIGGYTF. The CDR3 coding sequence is TGTGCCAGCTCACCGACAGGGGGAATAGGCGGCTACACCTTC.